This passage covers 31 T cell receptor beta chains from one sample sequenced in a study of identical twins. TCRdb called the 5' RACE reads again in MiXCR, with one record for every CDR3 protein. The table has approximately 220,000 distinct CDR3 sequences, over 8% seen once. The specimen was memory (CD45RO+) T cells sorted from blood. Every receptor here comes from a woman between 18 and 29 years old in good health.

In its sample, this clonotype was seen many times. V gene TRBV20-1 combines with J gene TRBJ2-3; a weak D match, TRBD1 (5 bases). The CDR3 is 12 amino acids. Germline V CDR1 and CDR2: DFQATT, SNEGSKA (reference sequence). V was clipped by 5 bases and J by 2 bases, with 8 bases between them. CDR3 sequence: CSAPDNTDTQYF. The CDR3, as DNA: TGCAGTGCTCCGGACAACACAGATACGCAGTATTTT.

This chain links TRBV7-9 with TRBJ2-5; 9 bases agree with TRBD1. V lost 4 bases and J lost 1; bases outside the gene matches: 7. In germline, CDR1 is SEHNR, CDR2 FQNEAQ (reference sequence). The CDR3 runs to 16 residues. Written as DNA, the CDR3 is TGTGCCAGCAGCTCGGGACAGGGAAGGGTCCAAGAGACCCAGTACTTC. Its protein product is CASSSGQGRVQETQYF.

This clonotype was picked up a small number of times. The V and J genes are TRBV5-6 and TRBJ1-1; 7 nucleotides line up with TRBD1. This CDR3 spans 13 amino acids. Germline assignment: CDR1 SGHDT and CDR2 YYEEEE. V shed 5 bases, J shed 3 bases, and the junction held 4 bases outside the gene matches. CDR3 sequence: CASRPTGDTEAFF. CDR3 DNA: TGTGCCAGCAGGCCTACAGGGGACACTGAAGCTTTCTTT.

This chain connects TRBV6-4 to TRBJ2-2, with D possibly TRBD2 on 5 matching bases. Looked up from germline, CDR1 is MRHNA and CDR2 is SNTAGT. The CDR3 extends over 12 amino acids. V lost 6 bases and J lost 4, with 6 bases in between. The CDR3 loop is CASREGTGELFF. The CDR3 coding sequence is TGTGCCAGCAGAGAGGGCACCGGGGAGCTGTTTTTT.

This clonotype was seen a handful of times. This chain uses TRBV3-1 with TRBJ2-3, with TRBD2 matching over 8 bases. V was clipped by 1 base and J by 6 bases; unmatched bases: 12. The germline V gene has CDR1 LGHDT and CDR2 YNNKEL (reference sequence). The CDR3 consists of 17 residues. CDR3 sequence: CASSQADSGGGQDTQYF. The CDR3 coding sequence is TGTGCCAGCAGCCAAGCGGATTCGGGGGGGGGCCAGGATACGCAGTATTTT.

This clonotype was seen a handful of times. The CDR3 sequence: CASTSLLAGRDEQYF. The CDR3 DNA reads TGTGCCAGCACCTCCCTACTAGCGGGGCGGGACGAGCAGTACTTC. V is TRBV6-4 and J is TRBJ2-7; TRBD2 matches at 10 bases. Germline loops: CDR1 MRHNA, CDR2 SNTAGT. This CDR3 has 15 amino acids. With 7 bases clipped from V and 5 bases from J, the junction kept 11 bases outside the gene matches.

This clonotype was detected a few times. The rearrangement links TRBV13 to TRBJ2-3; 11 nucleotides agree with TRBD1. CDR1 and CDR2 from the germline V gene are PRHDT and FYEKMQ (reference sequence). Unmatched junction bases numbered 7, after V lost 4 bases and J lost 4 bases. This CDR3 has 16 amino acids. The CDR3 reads CASSWTGQGAADTQYF. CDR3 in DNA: TGTGCCAGCAGCTGGACCGGACAGGGGGCCGCAGATACGCAGTATTTT.

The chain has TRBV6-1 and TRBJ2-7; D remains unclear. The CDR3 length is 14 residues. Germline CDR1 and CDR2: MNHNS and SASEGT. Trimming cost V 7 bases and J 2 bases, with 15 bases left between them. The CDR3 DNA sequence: TGTGCCAGCACCCACCGGACGTCTCCCTACGAGCAGTACTTC. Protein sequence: CASTHRTSPYEQYF.

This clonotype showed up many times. CDR3 nucleotides: TGTGCCAGCAGCTCGACTAGCGGGCTCTCCTACGAGCAGTACTTC. It codes for CASSSTSGLSYEQYF. J is TRBJ2-7 and V is TRBV7-2; 10 bases map to TRBD2. Germline V gene sequence: CDR1 SGHTA, CDR2 FQGNSA. V dropped 4 bases and J dropped 0; count of bases not matched to a gene: 3. The CDR3 totals 15 residues.

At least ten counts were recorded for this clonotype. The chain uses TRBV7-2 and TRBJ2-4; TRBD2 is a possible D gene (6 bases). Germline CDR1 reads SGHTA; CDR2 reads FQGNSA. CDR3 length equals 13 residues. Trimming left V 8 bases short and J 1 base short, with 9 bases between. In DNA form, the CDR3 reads TGTGCCAGCTTGGGGGGTGCCAAAAACATTCAGTACTTC. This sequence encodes CASLGGAKNIQYF. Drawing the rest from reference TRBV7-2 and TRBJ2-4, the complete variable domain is GAGVSQSPSNKVTEKGKDVELRCDPISGHTALYWYRQSLGQGLEFLIYFQGNSAPDKSGLPSDRFSAERTGGSVSTLTIQRTQQEDSAVYLCASLGGAKNIQYFGAGTRLSVL.

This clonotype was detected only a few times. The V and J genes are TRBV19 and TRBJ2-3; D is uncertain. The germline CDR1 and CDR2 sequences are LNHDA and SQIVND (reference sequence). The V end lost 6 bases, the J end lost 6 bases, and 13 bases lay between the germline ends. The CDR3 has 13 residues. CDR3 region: CASSPSLRDTQYF. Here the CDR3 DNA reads TGTGCCAGTAGCCCCTCCCTGAGGGATACGCAGTATTTT.

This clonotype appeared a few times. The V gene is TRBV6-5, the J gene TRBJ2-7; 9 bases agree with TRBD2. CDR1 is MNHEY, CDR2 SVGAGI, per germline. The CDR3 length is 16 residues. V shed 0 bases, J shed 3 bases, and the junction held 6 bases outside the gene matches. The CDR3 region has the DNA TGTGCCAGCAGTTACTCGAAGACTAGCGGTAACTACGAGCAGTACTTC. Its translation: CASSYSKTSGNYEQYF.

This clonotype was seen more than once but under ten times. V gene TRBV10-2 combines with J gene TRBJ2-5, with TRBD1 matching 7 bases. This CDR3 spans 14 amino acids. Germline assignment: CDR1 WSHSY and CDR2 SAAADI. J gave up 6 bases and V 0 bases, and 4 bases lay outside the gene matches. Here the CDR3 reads CASSESDRAQTQYF. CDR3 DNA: TGCGCCAGCAGTGAGTCCGACAGGGCCCAGACCCAGTACTTC.

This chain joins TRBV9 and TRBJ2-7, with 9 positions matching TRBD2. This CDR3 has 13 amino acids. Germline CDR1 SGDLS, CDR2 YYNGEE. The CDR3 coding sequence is TGTGCAAGGGCTAGCGGGGCGGTGGACGAGCAGTACTTC. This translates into CARASGAVDEQYF.

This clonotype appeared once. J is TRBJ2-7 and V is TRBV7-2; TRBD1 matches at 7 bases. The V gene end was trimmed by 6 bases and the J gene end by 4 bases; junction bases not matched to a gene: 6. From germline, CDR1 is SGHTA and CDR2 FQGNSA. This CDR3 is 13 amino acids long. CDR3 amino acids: CASSIHRGYEQYF. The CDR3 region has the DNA TGTGCCAGCAGTATTCACAGGGGATACGAGCAGTACTTC.

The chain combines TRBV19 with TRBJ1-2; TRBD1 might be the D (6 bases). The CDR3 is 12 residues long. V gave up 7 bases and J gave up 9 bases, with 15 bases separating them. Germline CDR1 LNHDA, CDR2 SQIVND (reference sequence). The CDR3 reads CASTRGHESYTF. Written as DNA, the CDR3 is TGTGCCAGTACCCGGGGGCACGAAAGCTACACCTTC.

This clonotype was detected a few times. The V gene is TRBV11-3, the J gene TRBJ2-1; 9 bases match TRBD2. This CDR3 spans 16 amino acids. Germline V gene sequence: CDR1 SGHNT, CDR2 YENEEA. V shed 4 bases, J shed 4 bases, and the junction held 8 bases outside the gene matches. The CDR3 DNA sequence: TGTGCCAGCAGCTCGCAGGCGGGGGGGCCTTACAATGAGCAGTTCTTC. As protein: CASSSQAGGPYNEQFF.

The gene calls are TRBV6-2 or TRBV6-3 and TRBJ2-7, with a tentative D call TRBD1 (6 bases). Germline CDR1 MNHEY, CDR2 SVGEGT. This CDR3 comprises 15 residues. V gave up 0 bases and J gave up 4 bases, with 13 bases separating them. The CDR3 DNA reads TGTGCCAGCAGTTACTCCCAGGGGCGGTTTTACGAGCAGTACTTC. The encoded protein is CASSYSQGRFYEQYF.

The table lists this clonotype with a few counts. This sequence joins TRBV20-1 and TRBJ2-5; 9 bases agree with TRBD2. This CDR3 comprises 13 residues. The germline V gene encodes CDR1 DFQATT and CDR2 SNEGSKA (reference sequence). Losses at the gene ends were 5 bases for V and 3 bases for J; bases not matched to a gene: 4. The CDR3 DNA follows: TGCAGTGCTCCAGGACTAGCGAAAGAGACCCAGTACTTC. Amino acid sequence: CSAPGLAKETQYF.

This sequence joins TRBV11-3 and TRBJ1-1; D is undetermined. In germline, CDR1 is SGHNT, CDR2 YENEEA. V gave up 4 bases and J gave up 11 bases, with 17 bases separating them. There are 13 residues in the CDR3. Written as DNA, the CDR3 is TGTGCCAGCAGCTCGACACCGGCCAATATGGCTTTCTTT. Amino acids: CASSSTPANMAFF.

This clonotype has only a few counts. CDR3 sequence reads: CAVGGQGLNEQFF. The CDR3 DNA is TGTGCCGTCGGGGGACAGGGTCTGAATGAGCAGTTCTTC. The chain employs TRBV6-1 and TRBJ2-1; TRBD1 agrees at 9 bases. Germline V gene sequence: CDR1 MNHNS, CDR2 SASEGT. V lost 11 bases and J lost 7; bases outside the gene matches: 9. The CDR3 consists of 13 residues.

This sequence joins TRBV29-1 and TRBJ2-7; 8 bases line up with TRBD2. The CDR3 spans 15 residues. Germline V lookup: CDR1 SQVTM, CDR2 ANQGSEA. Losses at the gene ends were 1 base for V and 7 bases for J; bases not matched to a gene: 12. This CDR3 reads CSVEAGGGFLREQYF. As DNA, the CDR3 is TGCAGCGTTGAAGCGGGAGGGGGGTTTCTACGGGAGCAGTACTTC.

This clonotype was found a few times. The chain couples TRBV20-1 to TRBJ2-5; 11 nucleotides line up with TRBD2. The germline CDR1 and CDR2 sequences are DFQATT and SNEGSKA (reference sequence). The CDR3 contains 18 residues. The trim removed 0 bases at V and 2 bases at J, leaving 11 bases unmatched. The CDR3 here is CSARDSLLAGVLQETQYF. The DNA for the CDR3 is TGCAGTGCTAGAGATAGTTTACTAGCGGGAGTATTACAAGAGACCCAGTACTTC.

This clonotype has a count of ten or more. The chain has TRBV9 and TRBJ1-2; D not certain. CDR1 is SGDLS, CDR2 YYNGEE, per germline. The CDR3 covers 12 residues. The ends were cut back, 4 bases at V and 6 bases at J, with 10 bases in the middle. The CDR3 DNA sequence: TGTGCCAGCAGCCCCATCGGGGATGGCTACACCTTC. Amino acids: CASSPIGDGYTF.

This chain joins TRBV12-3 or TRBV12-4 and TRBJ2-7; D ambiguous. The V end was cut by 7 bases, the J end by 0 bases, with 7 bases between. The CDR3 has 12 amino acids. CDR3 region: CASTDNSYEQYF. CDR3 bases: TGTGCCAGCACGGATAACTCCTACGAGCAGTACTTC.

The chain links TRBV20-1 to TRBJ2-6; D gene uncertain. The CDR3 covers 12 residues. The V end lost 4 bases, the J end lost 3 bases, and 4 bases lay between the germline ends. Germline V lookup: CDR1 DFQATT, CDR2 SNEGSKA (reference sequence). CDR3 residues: CSATNGANVLTF. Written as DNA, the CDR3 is TGCAGTGCTACCAATGGGGCCAACGTCCTGACTTTC.

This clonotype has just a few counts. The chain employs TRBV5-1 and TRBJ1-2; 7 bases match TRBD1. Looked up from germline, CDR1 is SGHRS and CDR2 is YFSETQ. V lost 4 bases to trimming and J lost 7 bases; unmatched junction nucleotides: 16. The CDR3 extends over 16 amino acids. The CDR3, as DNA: TGCGCCAGCAGCCCCGATAAACAGGGGATTCTGGGTGGCTACACCTTC. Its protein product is CASSPDKQGILGGYTF.

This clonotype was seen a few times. The CDR3 loop reads CAISEQPGQGNTEAFF. Written as DNA, the CDR3 is TGTGCCATCAGTGAGCAACCGGGACAGGGGAACACTGAAGCTTTCTTT. The chain carries TRBV10-3 and TRBJ1-1; 9 bases are shared with TRBD1. This CDR3 is built from 16 residues. The V gene end was trimmed by 2 bases and the J gene end by 1 base; junction bases not matched to a gene: 5. Germline V gene lookup returns CDR1 ENHRY and CDR2 SYGVKD.

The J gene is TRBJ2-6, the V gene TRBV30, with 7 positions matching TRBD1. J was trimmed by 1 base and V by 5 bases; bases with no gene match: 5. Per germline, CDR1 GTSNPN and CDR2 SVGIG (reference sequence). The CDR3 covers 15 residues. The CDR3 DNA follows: TGTGCCTGGCGTAGACAGGGATCTGGGGCCAACGTCCTGACTTTC. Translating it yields CAWRRQGSGANVLTF.

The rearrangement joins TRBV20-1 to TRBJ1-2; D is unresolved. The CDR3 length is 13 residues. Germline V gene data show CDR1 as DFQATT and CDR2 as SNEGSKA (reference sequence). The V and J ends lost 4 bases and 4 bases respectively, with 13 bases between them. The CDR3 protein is CSAIQATGYGYTF. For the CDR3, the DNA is TGCAGTGCTATTCAAGCGACGGGCTATGGCTACACCTTC.

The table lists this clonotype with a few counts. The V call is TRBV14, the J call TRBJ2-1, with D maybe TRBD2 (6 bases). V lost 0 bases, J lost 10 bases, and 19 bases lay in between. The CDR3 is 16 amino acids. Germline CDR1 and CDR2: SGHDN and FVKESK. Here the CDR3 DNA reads TGTGCCAGCAGCCAAGATCGCGGGACGGAACTCTCCGAGCAGTTCTTC. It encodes CASSQDRGTELSEQFF.